This T cell receptor (beta chain) comes out of a study of CD8 T cells in ankylosing spondylitis. Findings of the study overall: The clones that were linked to disease were reported to be significantly enriched in matched synovial fluid samples from ankylosing spondylitis patients. It appeared that ankylosing spondylitis blood was characterized by a TCR beta motif of fewer than ten highly homologous variants.

In this sample, this clonotype turned up many times. The antigen is not known. Quantitative molecular-barcoded 5'-RACE generated the TCR beta libraries. TCRdb re-called the 5' RACE reads with MiXCR, one entry per CDR3 protein. The sample has about 220,000 distinct CDR3 sequences; just under 7.5% are singletons. Input material: blood, either unsorted or a sorted T cell fraction (not recorded which). The TCR originated in a male donor with ankylosing spondylitis.

The CDR3 DNA follows: TGCGCCAGCAACCGGGACAGGTTAAGACTAGGGGACTACAATGAGCAGTTCTTC. This translates into CASNRDRLRLGDYNEQFF. This chain joins TRBV5-1 and TRBJ2-1; 8 bases are a match to TRBD1. Germline V lookup: CDR1 SGHRS, CDR2 YFSETQ. V lost 6 bases and J lost 3; bases outside the gene matches: 17. The CDR3 consists of 18 residues.